The rows below give T cell receptor beta chains drawn from one sample of a study of T cell repertoires in cytomegalovirus infection. These receptors lack a known antigen. MiXCR, applied by TCRdb to the reads, yields one record per CDR3 protein. The table includes some 920,000 distinct CDR3 sequences, about a third detected once. Here the sequenced sample was cultured CD8+ T cells from PBMCs, taken from culture after CMV antigen stimulation. The origin of the receptors is a human donor in good health (CMV status not recorded). Some clones in this sample may be carry-over from other donors' samples. CDR3s include the opening cysteine and the closing phenylalanine or tryptophan. A D gene is named only where the DNA matches it firmly. The size field is filled for only some rows; it gives once, few, many or a size class.

D gene: NA; V gene: TRBV28; J gene: TRBJ2-1; clone size: NA; CDR3 DNA: TGTGCCAGCAGTTTATCTTACGACAGGAGCCCCTACAATGAGCAGTTCTTC; CDR3 protein: CASSLSYDRSPYNEQFF
D gene: NA; V gene: TRBV7-2; J gene: TRBJ2-3; clone size: many; CDR3 DNA: TGTGCCAGCAGCTTAGGGACCTATAGGACAGATACGCAGTATTTT; CDR3 protein: CASSLGTYRTDTQYF
D gene: NA; V gene: TRBV6-5; J gene: TRBJ2-3; clone size: NA; CDR3 DNA: TGTGCCAGCAGTTTGACGGCGGCAGATACGCAGTATTTT; CDR3 protein: CASSLTAADTQYF
D gene: TRBD1; V gene: TRBV6-5; J gene: TRBJ2-6; clone size: NA; CDR3 DNA: TGTGCCAGCAGTTACTCGATGTTCCGTTTACAGGGGCAGAACTCTGGGGCCAACGTCCTGACTTTC; CDR3 protein: CASSYSMFRLQGQNSGANVLTF
D gene: TRBD1; V gene: TRBV4-1; J gene: TRBJ1-2; clone size: many; CDR3 DNA: TGCGCCAGCAGTCCTATACAGGGGGCCTACTATGGCTACACCTTC; CDR3 protein: CASSPIQGAYYGYTF
D gene: TRBD1; V gene: TRBV5-1; J gene: TRBJ2-2; clone size: few; CDR3 DNA: TGCGCCAGCAGCTCAAGACAGGGAAAAGGGGCCGGGGAGCTGTTTTTT; CDR3 protein: CASSSRQGKGAGELFF
D gene: NA; V gene: TRBV7-6; J gene: TRBJ1-5; clone size: NA; CDR3 DNA: TGTGCCAGCAGCTTAGGGGGGACGGTCAATCAGCCCCAGCATTTT; CDR3 protein: CASSLGGTVNQPQHF
D gene: TRBD1; V gene: TRBV7-9; J gene: TRBJ2-1; clone size: once; CDR3 DNA: TGTGCCAGCAGAGCCGGGACAGGGCTCGATGAGCAGTTCTTC; CDR3 protein: CASRAGTGLDEQFF
D gene: NA; V gene: TRBV7-9; J gene: TRBJ2-2; clone size: many; CDR3 DNA: TGTGCCAGCAGCTTAGTAACAGTACCCGGGGAGCTGTTTTTT; CDR3 protein: CASSLVTVPGELFF
D gene: TRBD2; V gene: TRBV6-5; J gene: TRBJ2-5; clone size: few; CDR3 DNA: TGTGCCAGCAGTTCGGGACTAGCGGGGATGTTAGAAGAGACCCAGTACTTC; CDR3 protein: CASSSGLAGMLEETQYF
D gene: NA; V gene: TRBV7-6; J gene: TRBJ1-5; clone size: few; CDR3 DNA: TGTGCCAGCAGCTTAGGCGAAGCATTCCAGCCCCAGCATTTT; CDR3 protein: CASSLGEAFQPQHF
D gene: NA; V gene: TRBV7-9; J gene: TRBJ2-5; clone size: NA; CDR3 DNA: TGTGCCAGCAGCTTAAACCAGGGGCGGTACTTC; CDR3 protein: CASSLNQGRYF
D gene: NA; V gene: TRBV5-6; J gene: TRBJ2-3; clone size: NA; CDR3 DNA: TGTGCCAGCAGCCCCCGAGAGGTTTGGACAGATACGCAGTATTTT; CDR3 protein: CASSPREVWTDTQYF
D gene: TRBD2; V gene: TRBV12-3/TRBV12-4; J gene: TRBJ2-5; clone size: few; CDR3 DNA: TGTGCCAGCAGCCCCGGGGGGGGCGGGGGGGAAGAGACCCAGTACTTC; CDR3 protein: CASSPGGGGGEETQYF
D gene: NA; V gene: TRBV12-5; J gene: TRBJ2-3; clone size: NA; CDR3 DNA: TGTGCTAGTTATTCTGGGGGCCCCACAGATACGCAGTATTTT; CDR3 protein: CASYSGGPTDTQYF
D gene: NA; V gene: TRBV29-1; J gene: TRBJ2-4; clone size: NA; CDR3 DNA: TGCAGCGTAACCTACCCGGGACACCGAGGTTCCAAAAACATTCAGTACTTC; CDR3 protein: CSVTYPGHRGSKNIQYF
D gene: NA; V gene: TRBV2; J gene: TRBJ2-7; clone size: NA; CDR3 DNA: TGTGCCAGCAGTGAAGGGGTCGATCAGCACTACGAGCAGTACTTC; CDR3 protein: CASSEGVDQHYEQYF
D gene: TRBD1; V gene: TRBV27; J gene: TRBJ2-4; clone size: NA; CDR3 DNA: TGTGCCAGCACCTCGGGGACAGGCTGGGCCAAAAACATTCAGTACTTC; CDR3 protein: CASTSGTGWAKNIQYF
D gene: NA; V gene: TRBV7-9; J gene: TRBJ1-1; clone size: NA; CDR3 DNA: TGTGCCAGCAGCCTGGGGTGGGCTGAAGCTTTCTTT; CDR3 protein: CASSLGWAEAFF
D gene: TRBD2; V gene: TRBV7-9; J gene: TRBJ2-1; clone size: few; CDR3 DNA: TGTGCCATCAGGGAAACTAGCGGGGCGAGGATCAATGAGCAGTTCTTC; CDR3 protein: CAIRETSGARINEQFF
D gene: NA; V gene: TRBV19; J gene: TRBJ1-1; clone size: once; CDR3 DNA: TGTGCCAGTAGTATACTGGGCAGCACTGAAGCTTTCTTT; CDR3 protein: CASSILGSTEAFF
D gene: TRBD1; V gene: TRBV20-1; J gene: TRBJ1-6; clone size: few; CDR3 DNA: TGCAGTGCTAGAGGAGGGACAGGGATTAATTCACCCCTCCACTTT; CDR3 protein: CSARGGTGINSPLHF
D gene: NA; V gene: TRBV6-1; J gene: TRBJ1-6; clone size: few; CDR3 DNA: TGTGCCAGCAGTGAAAAGGGCCCGAGCTCCTATAATTCACCCCTCCACTTT; CDR3 protein: CASSEKGPSSYNSPLHF
D gene: NA; V gene: TRBV4-1; J gene: TRBJ2-1; clone size: NA; CDR3 DNA: TGCGCCAGCAGCCATTTATGGGACAATGAGCAGTTCTTC; CDR3 protein: CASSHLWDNEQFF
D gene: NA; V gene: TRBV7-6; J gene: TRBJ1-1; clone size: NA; CDR3 DNA: TGTGCCTGCAGCGATGGGGGAACTGAAGCTTTCTTT; CDR3 protein: CACSDGGTEAFF
D gene: NA; V gene: TRBV6-5; J gene: TRBJ2-6; clone size: NA; CDR3 DNA: TGTGCCAGCAGTCCCCGAGGGGGACGCTCTGGGGCCAACGTCCTGACTTTC; CDR3 protein: CASSPRGGRSGANVLTF
D gene: TRBD1; V gene: TRBV7-6; J gene: TRBJ2-6; clone size: NA; CDR3 DNA: TGTGCTAGCGGGGACAGGGGCTCTGGGGCCAACGTCCTGACTTTC; CDR3 protein: CASGDRGSGANVLTF
D gene: TRBD2; V gene: TRBV7-6; J gene: TRBJ2-3; clone size: many; CDR3 DNA: TGTGCCAGCAGCTTACCAGCGGGGGGGCCTTCAGATACGCAGTATTTT; CDR3 protein: CASSLPAGGPSDTQYF
D gene: NA; V gene: TRBV7-2; J gene: TRBJ2-2; clone size: NA; CDR3 DNA: TGTGCCAACAGCTTTGCAGGGAACACCGGGGAGCTGTTTTTT; CDR3 protein: CANSFAGNTGELFF
D gene: TRBD1; V gene: TRBV20-1; J gene: TRBJ1-1; clone size: few; CDR3 DNA: TGCAGTGCAGCCGACAGGGACTGGCGAGGCACTGAAGCTTTCTTT; CDR3 protein: CSAADRDWRGTEAFF
D gene: TRBD2; V gene: TRBV7-6; J gene: TRBJ2-1; clone size: many; CDR3 DNA: TGTGCCAGCAGCTTAGTAGCGGGGGGCCCCTCCTACAATGAGCAGTTCTTC; CDR3 protein: CASSLVAGGPSYNEQFF
D gene: NA; V gene: TRBV7-6; J gene: TRBJ1-5; clone size: few; CDR3 DNA: TGTGCCAGCAGCTTAGGAAGGTTAGATCAGCCCCAGCATTTT; CDR3 protein: CASSLGRLDQPQHF
D gene: NA; V gene: TRBV4-2; J gene: TRBJ2-3; clone size: NA; CDR3 DNA: TGTGCCAGCAGCCCCAGAACAGGGGAGGGCCCAGATACGCAGTATTTT; CDR3 protein: CASSPRTGEGPDTQYF
D gene: TRBD2; V gene: TRBV7-9; J gene: TRBJ2-3; clone size: NA; CDR3 DNA: TGTGCCAGCAGCTTACAGCGGGGGGCCCCCATGGATACGCAGTATTTT; CDR3 protein: CASSLQRGAPMDTQYF
D gene: TRBD1; V gene: TRBV7-2; J gene: TRBJ2-1; clone size: many; CDR3 DNA: TGTGCCAGCAGCTCTGGGACAGACCGTTACAATGAGCAGTTCTTC; CDR3 protein: CASSSGTDRYNEQFF
D gene: NA; V gene: TRBV12-3/TRBV12-4; J gene: TRBJ2-5; clone size: few; CDR3 DNA: TGTGCCAGCAGTTTAGGGACTTCGAGGTACCAAGAGACCCAGTACTTC; CDR3 protein: CASSLGTSRYQETQYF
D gene: NA; V gene: TRBV14; J gene: TRBJ1-1; clone size: few; CDR3 DNA: TGTGCCAGCAGCCAATTCCAGAACACTGAAGCTTTCTTT; CDR3 protein: CASSQFQNTEAFF
D gene: TRBD1; V gene: TRBV9; J gene: TRBJ1-1; clone size: NA; CDR3 DNA: TGTGCCAGCAGCTTCCGACAGGGTGGCGGAGCTTTCTTT; CDR3 protein: CASSFRQGGGAFF
D gene: TRBD1; V gene: TRBV6-1; J gene: TRBJ2-2; clone size: NA; CDR3 DNA: TGTGCCAGCACCACCCTTTGGGACAGGGAGGTCGGGGAGCTGTTTTTT; CDR3 protein: CASTTLWDREVGELFF
D gene: TRBD1; V gene: TRBV19; J gene: TRBJ2-5; clone size: few; CDR3 DNA: TGTGCCAGTACCCCGGGACAGGGGGCGTGGGAGACCCAGTACTTC; CDR3 protein: CASTPGQGAWETQYF
D gene: TRBD1; V gene: TRBV7-6; J gene: TRBJ1-2; clone size: few; CDR3 DNA: TGTGCCAGCAGCCTCTCCGGGACAGGGTCCTATGGCTACACCTTC; CDR3 protein: CASSLSGTGSYGYTF
D gene: NA; V gene: TRBV7-2; J gene: TRBJ1-2; clone size: many; CDR3 DNA: TGTGCCAGCAGCCCCCACAGTAGTCCCCGGGGAGGCTACACCTTC; CDR3 protein: CASSPHSSPRGGYTF